A selection of T cell receptor beta chains follows, all from one sample in a study of cytomegalovirus exposure and HLA in healthy donors. TCRdb's copy holds only in-frame clones and misses some; the assay was immunoSEQ multiplex PCR. The profile covers under 150,000 clones, with roughly 82% appearing a single time and approximately 2.4% taken by the ten largest. Sequencing was done on a sample of PBMCs. These receptors originate from a man aged 50 to 59 in good health and CMV-seronegative. The CDR3 runs from the conserved cysteine through the conserved F or W. D genes are given only for firm matches. Some rows mark clone size as missing; the rest say once, few, many or name a class of expanded clone.

clone size | J gene | V gene | D gene | CDR3 length | CDR3 protein | CDR3 DNA
- | TRBJ2-1 | TRBV2 | TRBD2 | 18 | CASSEVGRAGPWDNEQFF | TGTGCCAGCAGTGAAGTCGGGAGAGCGGGGCCATGGGACAATGAGCAGTTCTTC
- | TRBJ2-7 | TRBV2 | - | 11 | CASSGWAEQYF | TGTGCCAGCAGTGGTTGGGCCGAGCAGTACTTC
- | TRBJ2-1 | TRBV21-1 | - | 14 | CASSKLEVRNEQFF | TGTGCCAGCAGCAAATTGGAGGTACGGAATGAGCAGTTCTTC
- | TRBJ1-2 | TRBV5-1 | TRBD1 | 15 | CASSLEGTGVYGYTF | TGCGCCAGCAGCTTGGAGGGGACAGGGGTTTATGGCTACACCTTC
- | TRBJ1-2 | TRBV29-1 | - | 14 | CSVDPGMGLYGYTF | TGCAGCGTTGATCCGGGGATGGGCCTCTATGGCTACACCTTC
- | TRBJ1-1 | TRBV5-6 | TRBD1 | 13 | CASSLTGGTEAFF | TGTGCCAGCAGCTTAACAGGGGGCACTGAAGCCTTCTTT
- | TRBJ2-1 | TRBV27 | TRBD1 | 14 | CASSPGTVYNEQFF | TGTGCCAGCAGTCCAGGGACAGTCTACAATGAGCAGTTCTTC
- | TRBJ1-4 | TRBV5-1 | - | 14 | CASSSQGVDEKLFF | TGCGCCAGCAGCTCACAGGGAGTAGATGAAAAACTGTTTTTT
- | TRBJ2-1 | TRBV30 | - | 15 | CAWSVRGGGPKEQFF | TGTGCCTGGAGTGTACGCGGCGGGGGCCCTAAAGAGCAGTTCTTC
few | TRBJ1-1 | TRBV5-1 | - | 12 | CASSFGGTEAFF | TGCGCCAGCAGCTTTGGCGGGACTGAAGCTTTCTTT
- | TRBJ1-6 | TRBV2 | TRBD1 | 15 | CASNPSGGYNSPLHF | TGTGCCAGCAACCCTTCAGGGGGTTATAATTCACCCCTCCACTTT
few | TRBJ2-5 | TRBV6-1 | - | 15 | CASSEGLRGYETQYF | TGTGCCAGCAGTGAAGGGTTACGGGGATATGAGACCCAGTACTTC
- | TRBJ2-3 | TRBV18 | - | 13 | CASSEGWSDTQYF | TGTGCCAGCTCGGAGGGTTGGTCAGATACGCAGTATTTT
- | TRBJ2-7 | TRBV10-1 | - | 14 | CASSPGQSSYEQYF | TGCGCCAGCAGTCCTGGACAGAGCTCCTACGAGCAGTACTTC
- | TRBJ2-2 | TRBV9 | TRBD1 | 16 | CASSPGQGRGTGELFF | TGTGCCAGCAGTCCAGGACAGGGGAGGGGGACCGGGGAGCTGTTTTTT
- | TRBJ1-2 | TRBV5-1 | TRBD1 | 13 | CASSSGTGDGYTF | TGCGCCAGCAGCTCGGGGACAGGGGACGGCTACACCTTC
- | TRBJ2-7 | TRBV6-5 | - | 16 | CASSYSGGTDLYEQYF | TGTGCCAGCAGTTACTCTGGCGGGACAGACCTCTACGAGCAGTACTTC
few | TRBJ2-3 | TRBV5-4 | TRBD2 | 16 | CASSNGLAGSTDTQYF | TGTGCCAGCAGCAACGGACTAGCGGGGTCCACAGATACGCAGTATTTT
- | TRBJ2-3 | TRBV30 | TRBD2 | 14 | CAWSTSGGTDTQYF | TGTGCCTGGAGTACTAGCGGGGGCACAGATACGCAGTATTTT
once | TRBJ2-7 | TRBV6-6 | - | 16 | CASSYRTLGSSYEQYF | TGTGCCAGCAGTTACCGGACCTTGGGGAGCTCCTACGAGCAGTACTTC
- | TRBJ1-3 | TRBV6-5 | TRBD1 | 15 | CASSLQGARRNTIYF | TGTGCCAGCAGTTTACAGGGGGCTAGAAGAAACACCATATATTTT
- | TRBJ1-2 | TRBV4-2 | TRBD1 | 15 | CASSQVGQGNYGYTF | TGTGCCAGCAGCCAAGTCGGACAGGGGAACTATGGCTACACCTTC
- | TRBJ2-7 | TRBV6-1 | TRBD1 | 14 | CASSFGTVTYEQYF | TGTGCCAGCAGTTTTGGGACAGTTACCTACGAGCAGTACTTC
- | TRBJ2-1 | TRBV21-1 | - | 16 | CASSPWDRRFYNEQFF | TGTGCCAGCAGCCCCTGGGACAGACGTTTCTACAATGAGCAGTTCTTC
- | TRBJ2-1 | TRBV27 | - | 14 | CASRWTPHGNEQFF | TGTGCCAGCAGATGGACACCTCATGGCAATGAGCAGTTCTTC
once | TRBJ2-1 | TRBV7-2 | TRBD2 | 16 | CASSSGLAASYNEQFF | TGTGCCAGCAGTTCCGGGCTAGCGGCCTCCTACAATGAGCAGTTCTTC